In its sample, the clone carrying this TCR beta chain was seen many times. Next came a second PCR, run for roughly 7 to 12 cycles, which used a sample-barcoded 5' primer along with a J-beta primer mix. TCRdb re-analysed the 5' RACE reads in MiXCR, keeping a single row per CDR3 protein. The sample consists of approximately 1.5 million distinct CDR3 sequences, 30% to 35% of them appearing once. The source of the sample is a study of blood T cells in healthy people across ages. The V and J ends lost 2 bases and 5 bases respectively, with 18 bases between them. This CDR3 contains 15 residues. Germline V lookup: CDR1 GTSNPN, CDR2 SVGIG (reference sequence).

The chain employs TRBV30 and TRBJ1-2; D is uncertain. Sequencing was carried out using blood. This clonotype was sampled from a woman between 25 and 40 years old in good health. The CDR3 sequence is CAWSPRSPGRYGYTF. In DNA form, the CDR3 reads TGTGCCTGGAGTCCCCGAAGTCCAGGCCGGTATGGCTACACCTTC.